These T cell receptor beta chains were read from a single sample in a study of spatial heterogeneity in lung cancer. Via MiXCR, TCRdb re-called the 5' RACE reads, giving one row per CDR3 protein. The sample records more than 85,000 distinct CDR3 sequences, around 9% being singletons. This specimen was PBMCs, taken at surgery. The source of these receptors is a male donor with early-stage non-small cell lung cancer. CDR3s leave out the opening cysteine and the closing phenylalanine or tryptophan.

v_call: TRBV6-5
j_call: TRBJ2-7
cdr3_aa: ASTFGLAGVYEQY

v_call: TRBV28
j_call: TRBJ2-5
cdr3_aa: ASSLGGGGLQETQY

v_call: TRBV29-1
j_call: TRBJ1-1
cdr3_aa: SVERGGTEAF

v_call: TRBV7-9
j_call: TRBJ1-6
cdr3_aa: ASSLWGSPLH

v_call: TRBV20-1
j_call: TRBJ2-3
cdr3_aa: SAREVLAGFTDTQY

v_call: TRBV2
j_call: TRBJ2-2
cdr3_aa: ASTPGQNTGELF

v_call: TRBV7-3
j_call: TRBJ2-3
cdr3_aa: ASSLGLAGGTLDTQY

v_call: TRBV20-1
j_call: TRBJ2-7
cdr3_aa: SSREEGAKVHEQY

v_call: TRBV20-1
j_call: TRBJ1-5
cdr3_aa: SALRQSNQPQH

v_call: TRBV6-5
j_call: TRBJ2-1
cdr3_aa: ASSYPGTGEQF

v_call: TRBV6-1
j_call: TRBJ2-2
cdr3_aa: ASRGQGRTGELF

v_call: TRBV20-1
j_call: TRBJ2-7
cdr3_aa: SAVQGVSYEQY

v_call: TRBV20-1
j_call: TRBJ2-7
cdr3_aa: SASWIQSSYEQY

v_call: TRBV6-2/TRBV6-3
j_call: TRBJ2-3
cdr3_aa: ASSYAQGSSTDTQY

v_call: TRBV7-9
j_call: TRBJ1-1
cdr3_aa: ASSLVGQTNTEAF

v_call: TRBV6-2/TRBV6-3
j_call: TRBJ2-5
cdr3_aa: ASRPSGSETQY

v_call: TRBV29-1
j_call: TRBJ2-1
cdr3_aa: SVSGTGEPNEQF

v_call: TRBV5-6
j_call: TRBJ2-1
cdr3_aa: ASSFSRDASSYNEQF

v_call: TRBV20-1
j_call: TRBJ1-3
cdr3_aa: SAGDRGSGNTIY

v_call: TRBV20-1
j_call: TRBJ1-5
cdr3_aa: SASQGRGSQPQH

v_call: TRBV12-3/TRBV12-4
j_call: TRBJ2-5
cdr3_aa: ASGTGDETQY

v_call: TRBV29-1
j_call: TRBJ2-3
cdr3_aa: SVGFSGDPTDTQY

v_call: TRBV29-1
j_call: TRBJ2-5
cdr3_aa: SVGQETQY

v_call: TRBV29-1
j_call: TRBJ2-5
cdr3_aa: SVDWTSKETQY

v_call: TRBV4-2
j_call: TRBJ2-1
cdr3_aa: ASSQEPSGEYNEQF

v_call: TRBV7-6
j_call: TRBJ2-7
cdr3_aa: ASSSTWGSYEQY

v_call: TRBV28
j_call: TRBJ2-7
cdr3_aa: ASRTSARSYEQY

v_call: TRBV7-2
j_call: TRBJ2-5
cdr3_aa: ASSFGGQETQY